This T cell receptor (beta chain) was sequenced in a study of identical twins. Germline assignment: CDR1 ENHRY and CDR2 SYGVKD. The V gene lost 0 bases and the J gene lost 0 bases, with 6 bases spanning the gap. This CDR3 has 15 residues. This clonotype occurred a few times. TCRdb used MiXCR to reprocess the 5' RACE reads, holding one entry per CDR3 protein. In the table there are 450,000 to 650,000 distinct CDR3 sequences, 13% to 15% of which are singletons. All donors comprised healthy Caucasians. These data were also reused for a study on yellow fever vaccine responses in identical twins.

Sequenced material: CD4+ T cells sorted from blood. The rearrangement links TRBV10-3 to TRBJ2-1; D is ambiguous. The sequence was obtained from a woman younger than 30 in good health. Written as DNA, the CDR3 is TGTGCCATCAGTGAGTCTAGAAGCTCCTACAATGAGCAGTTCTTC. It yields the protein CAISESRSSYNEQFF.